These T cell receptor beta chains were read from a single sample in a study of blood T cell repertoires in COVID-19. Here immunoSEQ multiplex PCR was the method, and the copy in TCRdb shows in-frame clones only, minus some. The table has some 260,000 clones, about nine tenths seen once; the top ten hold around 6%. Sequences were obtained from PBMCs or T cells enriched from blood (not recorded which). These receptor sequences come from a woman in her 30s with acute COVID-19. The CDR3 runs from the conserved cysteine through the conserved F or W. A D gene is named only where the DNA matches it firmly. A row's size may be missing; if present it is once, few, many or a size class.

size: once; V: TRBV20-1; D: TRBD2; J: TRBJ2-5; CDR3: CSASPPMASGQETQYF; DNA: TGCAGTGCTAGTCCCCCTATGGCTAGCGGCCAAGAGACCCAGTACTTC
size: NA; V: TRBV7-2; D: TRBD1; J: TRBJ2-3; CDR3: CASSLAYRGTDTQYF; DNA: TGTGCCAGCAGCTTAGCGTACAGGGGAACGGATACGCAGTATTTT
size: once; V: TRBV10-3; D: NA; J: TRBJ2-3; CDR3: CAISDSSGTDTQYF; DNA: TGTGCCATCAGTGACTCTAGTGGCACAGATACGCAGTATTTT
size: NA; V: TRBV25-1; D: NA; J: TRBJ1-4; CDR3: CASSEDRRGKLFF; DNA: TGTGCCAGCAGTGAAGATAGGAGGGGAAAACTGTTTTTT
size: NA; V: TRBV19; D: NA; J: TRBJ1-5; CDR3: CASGRGSNQPQHF; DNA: TGTGCCAGTGGGCGGGGGAGCAATCAGCCCCAGCATTTT
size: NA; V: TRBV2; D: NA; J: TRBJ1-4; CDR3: CASSGRGRRAGEKLFF; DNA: TGTGCCAGCAGTGGACGGGGAAGGCGGGCGGGGGAAAAACTGTTTTTT
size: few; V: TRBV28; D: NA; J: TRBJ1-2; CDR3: CASSDTDNYGYTF; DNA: TGTGCCAGCAGCGACACCGATAACTATGGCTACACCTTC
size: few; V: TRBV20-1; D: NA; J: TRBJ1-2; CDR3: CSASPLYGYTF; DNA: TGCAGTGCTAGCCCTCTCTATGGCTACACCTTC
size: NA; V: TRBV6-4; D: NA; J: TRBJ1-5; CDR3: CASSEGGYSNQPQHF; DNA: TGTGCCAGCAGTGAAGGAGGTTATAGCAATCAGCCCCAGCATTTT
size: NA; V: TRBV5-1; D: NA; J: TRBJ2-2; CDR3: CASSTTLGQGRTGELFF; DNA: TGCGCCAGCAGTACTACTCTGGGTCAGGGAAGAACCGGGGAGCTGTTTTTT
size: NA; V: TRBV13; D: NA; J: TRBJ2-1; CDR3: CASSLGLTGREQFF; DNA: TGTGCCAGCAGCTTAGGGTTAACAGGGCGCGAGCAGTTCTTC
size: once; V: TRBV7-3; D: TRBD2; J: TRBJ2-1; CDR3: CASSIAGLNYNEQFF; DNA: TGTGCCAGCAGCATAGCGGGACTTAATTACAATGAGCAGTTCTTC
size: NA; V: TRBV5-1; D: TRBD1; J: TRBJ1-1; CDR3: CASSPWDRATEAFF; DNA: TGCGCCAGCAGCCCCTGGGACAGGGCTACTGAAGCTTTCTTT
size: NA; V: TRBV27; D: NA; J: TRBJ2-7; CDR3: CASSLSYRNLPYEQYF; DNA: TGTGCCAGCAGTTTATCGTACAGGAATCTTCCCTACGAGCAGTACTTC
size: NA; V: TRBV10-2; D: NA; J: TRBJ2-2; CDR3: CASSVPRGSPNTGELFF; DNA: TGCGCCAGCAGTGTCCCCCGAGGGAGCCCGAACACCGGGGAGCTGTTTTTT
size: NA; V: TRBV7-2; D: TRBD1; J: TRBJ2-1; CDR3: CASSLGTGPYNEQFF; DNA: TGTGCCAGCAGCCTAGGGACAGGTCCCTACAATGAGCAGTTCTTC
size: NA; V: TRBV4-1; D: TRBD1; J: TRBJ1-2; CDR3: CASSQGGTAYGYTF; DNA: TGCGCCAGCAGCCAAGGGGGGACAGCGTATGGCTACACCTTC
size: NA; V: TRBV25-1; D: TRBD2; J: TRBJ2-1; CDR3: CASSERTSGMAEQFF; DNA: TGTGCCAGCAGTGAACGGACTAGCGGGATGGCTGAGCAGTTCTTC
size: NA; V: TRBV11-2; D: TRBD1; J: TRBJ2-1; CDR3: CASSPDRARNEQFF; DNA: TGTGCCAGCAGTCCCGACAGGGCGAGGAATGAGCAGTTCTTC
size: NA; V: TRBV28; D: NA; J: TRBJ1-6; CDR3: CASSSPGAPDLPLHF; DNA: TGTGCCAGCAGTTCACCGGGCGCCCCGGACTTGCCCCTCCACTTT
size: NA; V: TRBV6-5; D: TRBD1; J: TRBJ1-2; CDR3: CASSKWTGGGYGYTF; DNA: TGTGCCAGCAGCAAGTGGACAGGTGGGGGCTATGGCTACACCTTC
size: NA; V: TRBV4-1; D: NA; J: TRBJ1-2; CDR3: CASSQDLGRDYGYTF; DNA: TGCGCCAGCAGCCAAGATTTGGGTCGGGACTATGGCTACACCTTC
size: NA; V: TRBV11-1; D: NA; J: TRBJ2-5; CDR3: CASSLGSQGLGTQYF; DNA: TGTGCCAGCAGCTTAGGATCTCAGGGGCTAGGGACCCAGTACTTC
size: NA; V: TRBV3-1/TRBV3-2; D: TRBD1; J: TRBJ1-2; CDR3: CASSLRQGIGGYTF; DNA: TGTGCCAGCAGCCTCCGACAGGGAATCGGGGGCTACACCTTC
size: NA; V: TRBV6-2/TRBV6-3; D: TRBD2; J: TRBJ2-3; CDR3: CASSYSSASGYTDTQYF; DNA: TGTGCCAGCAGTTACTCGAGTGCTAGCGGCTACACAGATACGCAGTATTTT
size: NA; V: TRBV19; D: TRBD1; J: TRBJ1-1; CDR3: CASAGTGETEAFF; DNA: TGTGCCAGTGCCGGGACAGGGGAAACTGAAGCTTTCTTT
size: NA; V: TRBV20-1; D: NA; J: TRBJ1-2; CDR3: CSARQGGGYTF; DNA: TGCAGTGCTAGACAGGGCGGAGGCTACACCTTC